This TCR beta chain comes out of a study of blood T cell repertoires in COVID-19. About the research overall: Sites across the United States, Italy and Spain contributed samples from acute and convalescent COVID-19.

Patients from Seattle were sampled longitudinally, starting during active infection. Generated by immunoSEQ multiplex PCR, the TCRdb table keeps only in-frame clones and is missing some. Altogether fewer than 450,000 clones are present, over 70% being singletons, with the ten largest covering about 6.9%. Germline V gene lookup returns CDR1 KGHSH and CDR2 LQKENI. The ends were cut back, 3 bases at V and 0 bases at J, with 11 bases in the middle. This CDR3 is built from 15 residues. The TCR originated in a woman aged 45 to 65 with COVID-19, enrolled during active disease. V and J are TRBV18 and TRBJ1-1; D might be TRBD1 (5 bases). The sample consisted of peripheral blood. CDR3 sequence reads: CASSPTQGLNTEAFF. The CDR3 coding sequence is TGTGCCAGCTCACCCACGCAGGGCTTGAACACTGAAGCTTTCTTT.